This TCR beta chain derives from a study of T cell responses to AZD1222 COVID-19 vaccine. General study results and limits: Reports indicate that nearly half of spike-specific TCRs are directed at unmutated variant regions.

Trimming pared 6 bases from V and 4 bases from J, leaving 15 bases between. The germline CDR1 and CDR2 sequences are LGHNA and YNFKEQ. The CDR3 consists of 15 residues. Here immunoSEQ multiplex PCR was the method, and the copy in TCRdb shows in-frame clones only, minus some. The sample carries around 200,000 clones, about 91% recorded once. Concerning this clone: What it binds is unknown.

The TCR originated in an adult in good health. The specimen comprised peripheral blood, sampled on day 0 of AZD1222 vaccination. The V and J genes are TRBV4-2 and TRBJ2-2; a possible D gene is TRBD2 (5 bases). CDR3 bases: TGTGCCAGCAGGGGATCCCGGGGAGTCACCGGGGAGCTGTTTTTT. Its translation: CASRGSRGVTGELFF.